The T cell receptor beta chain under discussion was sequenced for a study of blood T cell repertoires in COVID-19. Background on the study: There were acute and convalescent COVID-19 samples, and they came from the United States, Italy and Spain. PBMCs, B-cell-depleted T cells, or T cells provided the cDNA or gDNA that made up the material.

The CDR3 sequence is 16 residues long. V dropped 3 bases and J dropped 5; count of bases not matched to a gene: 9. CDR1 and CDR2 from the germline V gene are SGHRS and YFSETQ. Patients in Seattle were enrolled during active infection, then followed longitudinally. In the source study's methods: Estimated nucleated cell counts came from reference gene primer amplification. Using immunoSEQ multiplex PCR, the repertoire was profiled, and TCRdb retains in-frame clones only, with some absent. V and J calls and clone size are copied from that table; D and trimming were computed from the DNA. Of roughly 120,000 clones listed, more than 80% were seen once; the top ten hold more than 5%.

The V call is TRBV5-1, the J call TRBJ2-5; 11 nucleotides line up with TRBD2. Sequenced: peripheral blood. The TCR was taken from a woman aged 55-69 years with COVID-19, enrolled during active disease. In nucleotides, the CDR3 is TGCGCCAGCAGCTCCGCCGGGACTAGCGGTTTTGAGACCCAGTACTTC. As protein: CASSSAGTSGFETQYF.